This T cell receptor beta chain appears in the sequencing data of a study of blood T cells in healthy people across ages (dated by TCRdb to between 2015 and 2017). Background for the entire study: In model experiments, template switching captured about one uniquely barcoded TCR beta cDNA molecule for every two T cells. To track age-related changes in TCR beta repertoire diversity, the study relied on deep sequencing normalized with unique cDNA molecular identifiers. The donors were split into four age groups: young (average about 15 years), middle-aged (39), aged (over 55) and long-lived (about 82). Donors of different ages were randomly distributed across sequencing lanes to avoid experimental bias. The study analyzed two additional independent replicas of 1 million unique cDNA reads from the same blood draw for two donors, one aged 18 to 29 and one aged 80 or older. What the authors observed across the whole study: As age increased, observed TCR beta diversity per million T cells dropped in a roughly linear way, and a significant reduction was already evident by age about 36. Total diversity estimates from one million sequenced T cells were considered lower bounds and underestimates. The long-lived group showed more naive CD4+ T cells, fewer expanded clones and increased TCR diversity than the aged group, suggesting age selection. Because donor CMV infection status was unknown, age-related changes in expanded clonotypes were potentially confounded. Bulk unsorted PBMC profiling prevented conclusive comparison of naive and antigen-experienced compartments. The percentage of naive T cells measured by flow cytometry correlated strongly with observed TCR beta diversity.

Donors were under 40 systemically healthy Caucasian individuals from Russia aged roughly 6 to 100 years. Approximately 9.7 milliliters of peripheral blood were drawn from each donor into EDTA-treated Vacutainer tubes. Ficoll-Paque density-gradient centrifugation was used to isolate PBMCs, with at least 7 million per sample. Trizol reagent was used to extract total RNA from the PBMCs, yielding at least 5 micrograms per sample. The percentages of naive CD45RAhigh/CD27high T cells were determined by flow cytometry on a PBMC aliquot from every donor. Library creation used 5' RACE. The second PCR ran for about 7 to 11 cycles and used a J-beta primer mix along with a sample-barcoded 5' primer. A template-switch 5' adaptor carrying 12 random nucleotides introduced a unique molecular identifier onto each TCR beta cDNA molecule. Each sample yielded at least 2.5 million CDR3-containing paired-end reads. The Mint cDNA synthesis kit, primed by a TRBC-specific oligonucleotide, was used to synthesize first-strand cDNA from all RNA. Following uracil-DNA glycosylase treatment, a first 18-cycle PCR with universal primers M1SS and BC2_uni_R was performed on all cDNA. As for the original processing: For normalization, 1 million high-quality reads, each with a distinct molecular identifier, were randomly selected from each sample. Instead of being binned into consensus sequences, reads with shared molecular identifiers were discarded. MiTCR, with a Q25 quality threshold and the strictest error-elimination algorithm, was used for CDR3 identification, clonotype clustering and error correction. A nonparametric unseen species model using Euler transformation provided a lower-bound estimate of total TCR beta diversity. The public reads were reprocessed in TCRdb via fastp at Q25 and MiXCR, keeping in-frame beta chains. Rows with one shared CDR3 protein collapse into an entry with the most common genes and DNA. These V and J calls originate from TCRdb's pipeline instead of the authors' own analysis. Recorded for this sample are fewer than 2,000,000 distinct CDR3 sequences; more than 35% of them occurred a single time. Approximately 22% of the sample rests with the top ten.

Regarding this clonotype: The clone's antigen remains unknown. No quality values exist for individual bases; no much larger clone is one base distant.

From a lookup of the germline V gene (reference sequence), CDR1 and CDR2 are SEHNR and FQNEAQ. From the cysteine up to the phenylalanine, the CDR3 has a length of 16 residues. Only the CDR3 portion is preserved as DNA: 48 bases, with reading frame beginning at the first base. This TCR came from a human donor in good health. Recombination joined TRBV7-9 with TRBJ2-4; 10 bases in the middle match TRBD2. The DNA matches TRBJ2-7 better at its end, which makes the J call doubtful. What was sequenced was blood. The bases are TGTGCCAGCAGCTTAGGGGCCGCTAGCGGGGGCCACGAGCAGTACTTC. This encodes CASSLGAASGGHEQYF.